This TCR beta chain stems from a study of cytomegalovirus exposure and HLA in healthy donors. The study's findings and limits: Sequences of the TCR beta chain were said to predict the HLA-A and HLA-B alleles of most subjects accurately. Later analysis showed TCR association rates varying by HLA locus, highest for DRB1 and lowest for HLA-C.

The germline V gene encodes CDR1 SGHNT and CDR2 YYREEE (reference sequence). The V gene lost 0 bases and the J gene lost 6 bases, with 7 bases spanning the gap. The CDR3 covers 13 residues. Use of 60 Vbeta and 13 Jbeta primers characterized the PCR. Here immunoSEQ multiplex PCR was the method, and the copy in TCRdb shows in-frame clones only, minus some. The sample has fewer than 200,000 clones, 70% to 90% seen once. The donors comprised healthy bone marrow donors. Details on this clone: As yet, its antigen is unknown.

V gene TRBV5-4 combines with J gene TRBJ2-1, with D tentatively TRBD1 (6 bases). Source material: PBMCs. The source is a woman in her twenties or thirties in good health and CMV-seronegative. This CDR3 reads CASSLADSNEQFF. In DNA, the CDR3 is TGTGCCAGCAGCTTGGCGGACAGCAATGAGCAGTTCTTC. Full variable domain (outside the CDR3, taken from reference TRBV5-4 and TRBJ2-1): ETGVTQSPTHLIKTRGQQVTLRCSSQSGHNTVSWYQQALGQGPQFIFQYYREEENGRGNFPPRFSGLQFPNYSSELNVNALELDDSALYLCASSLADSNEQFFGPGTRLTVL.